Listed here are 2 T cell receptor beta chains from one sample, sequenced in a study of blood T cell repertoires in COVID-19. The table came from immunoSEQ multiplex PCR; TCRdb's copy has only in-frame clones and leaves some out. The profile shows more than 150,000 clones, over 75% of them singletons. Source material: peripheral blood. These receptors came from a woman at least 80 years old with acute or convalescent COVID-19.

The V gene is TRBV27, the J gene TRBJ2-1; 7 bases agree with TRBD2. The ends lost 8 bases at V and 0 bases at J; junction bases unmatched: 16. The CDR3 loop spans 18 amino acids. Germline V CDR1 and CDR2: MNHEY, SMNVEV (reference sequence). The CDR3 reads CASAETSGLVLSYNEQFF. The CDR3 coding sequence is TGTGCCAGCGCTGAGACGAGTGGACTAGTCCTCTCCTACAATGAGCAGTTCTTC.

The chain uses TRBV7-9 and TRBJ1-3, with D uncertain. V was clipped by 5 bases and J by 8 bases, with 19 bases between them. The V gene's germline CDR1 is SEHNR and CDR2 FQNEAQ (reference sequence). The CDR3 loop spans 15 amino acids. CDR3 nucleotide sequence: TGTGCCAGCAGCGCCGGGTCCCCTCTCGCGGACACCATATATTTT. Its protein is CASSAGSPLADTIYF.